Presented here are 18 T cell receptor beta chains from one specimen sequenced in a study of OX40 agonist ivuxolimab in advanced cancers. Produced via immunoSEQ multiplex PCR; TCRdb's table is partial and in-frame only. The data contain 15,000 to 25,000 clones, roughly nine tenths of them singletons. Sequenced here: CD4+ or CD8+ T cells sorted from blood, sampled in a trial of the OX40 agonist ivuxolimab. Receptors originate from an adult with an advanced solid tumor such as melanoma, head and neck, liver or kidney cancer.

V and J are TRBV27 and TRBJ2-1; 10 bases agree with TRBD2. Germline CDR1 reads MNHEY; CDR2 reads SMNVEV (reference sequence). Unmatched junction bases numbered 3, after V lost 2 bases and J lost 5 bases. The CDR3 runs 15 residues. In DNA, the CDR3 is TGTGCCAGCAGTTTAAGAGCGGGAGGGAACAATGAGCAGTTCTTC. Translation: CASSLRAGGNNEQFF.

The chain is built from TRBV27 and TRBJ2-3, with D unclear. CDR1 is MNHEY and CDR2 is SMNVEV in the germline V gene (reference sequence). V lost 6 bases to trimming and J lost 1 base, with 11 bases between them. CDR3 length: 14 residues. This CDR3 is CASRSSARTDTQYF. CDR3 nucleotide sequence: TGTGCCAGCAGATCTTCAGCCCGCACAGATACGCAGTATTTT.

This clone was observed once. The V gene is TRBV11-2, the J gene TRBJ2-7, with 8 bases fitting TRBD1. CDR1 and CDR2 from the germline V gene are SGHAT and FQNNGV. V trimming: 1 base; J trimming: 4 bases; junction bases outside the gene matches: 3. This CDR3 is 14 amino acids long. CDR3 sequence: CASSLAGGAYEQYF. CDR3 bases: TGTGCCAGCAGCTTAGCAGGGGGCGCATACGAGCAGTACTTC.

CDR3 protein: CASQTEFGTDTQYF. Written as DNA, the CDR3 is TGTGCCAGCCAAACGGAGTTCGGCACAGATACGCAGTATTTT. The rearrangement joins TRBV4-2 to TRBJ2-3; no firm D call. This CDR3 is 14 amino acids long. Germline V gene sequence: CDR1 LGHNA, CDR2 YNFKEQ. V lost 8 bases, J lost 1 base, and 13 bases lay in between.

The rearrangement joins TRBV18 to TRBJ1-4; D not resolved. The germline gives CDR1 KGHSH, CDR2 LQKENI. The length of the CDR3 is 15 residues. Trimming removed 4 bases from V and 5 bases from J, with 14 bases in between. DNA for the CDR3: TGTGCCAGCTCACTACCTGGTGGGGAAAATGAAAAACTGTTTTTT. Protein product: CASSLPGGENEKLFF.

The CDR3 here is CASSQDPTVYEQYF. The CDR3 DNA sequence: TGTGCCAGCAGCCAAGATCCGACAGTATACGAGCAGTACTTC. The chain uses TRBV14 and TRBJ2-7; D may be TRBD1 (5 bases). The CDR3 spans 14 residues. Trimming stripped 0 bases from V and 4 bases from J, with 10 bases between. Germline V gene data show CDR1 as SGHDN and CDR2 as FVKESK.

CDR3 DNA: TGTGCCAGTCTGGGACTATACAATGAGCAGTTCTTC. Translated, it gives CASLGLYNEQFF. The V gene is TRBV6-5, the J gene TRBJ2-1; 7 bases map to TRBD2. The CDR3 sequence is 12 residues long. The germline gives CDR1 MNHEY, CDR2 SVGAGI. J was trimmed by 4 bases and V by 9 bases; bases with no gene match: 3.

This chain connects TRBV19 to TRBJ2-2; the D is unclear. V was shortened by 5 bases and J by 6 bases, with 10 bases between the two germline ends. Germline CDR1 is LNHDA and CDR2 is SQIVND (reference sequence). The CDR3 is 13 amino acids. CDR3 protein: CASSHPTAGELFF. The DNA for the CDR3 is TGTGCCAGTAGTCACCCTACCGCCGGGGAGCTGTTTTTT.

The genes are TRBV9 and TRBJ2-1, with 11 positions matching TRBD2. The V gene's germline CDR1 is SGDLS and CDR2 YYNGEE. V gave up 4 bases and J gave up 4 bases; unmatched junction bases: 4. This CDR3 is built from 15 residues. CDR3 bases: TGTGCCAGCAGCAAGGGGACTAGCGGTTACAATGAGCAGTTCTTC. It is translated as CASSKGTSGYNEQFF.

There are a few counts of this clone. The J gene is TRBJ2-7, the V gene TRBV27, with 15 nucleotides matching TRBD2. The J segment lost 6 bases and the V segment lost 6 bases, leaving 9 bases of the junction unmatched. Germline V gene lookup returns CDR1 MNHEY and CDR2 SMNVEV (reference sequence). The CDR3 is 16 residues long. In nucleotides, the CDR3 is TGTGCCAGCAGCCAAGGGACTAGCGGGAGGATCCCCGAGCAGTACTTC. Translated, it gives CASSQGTSGRIPEQYF.

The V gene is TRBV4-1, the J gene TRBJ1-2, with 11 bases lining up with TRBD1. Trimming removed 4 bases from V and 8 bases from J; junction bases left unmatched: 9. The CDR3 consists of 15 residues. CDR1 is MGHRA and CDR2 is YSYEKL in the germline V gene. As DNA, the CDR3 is TGCGCCAGCAGCCGCGGACAGGGGGCAGATTGGGGCTACACCTTC. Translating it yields CASSRGQGADWGYTF.

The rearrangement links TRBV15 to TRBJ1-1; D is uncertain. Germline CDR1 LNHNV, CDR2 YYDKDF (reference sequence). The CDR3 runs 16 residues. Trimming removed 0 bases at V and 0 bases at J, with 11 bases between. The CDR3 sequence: CATSRDTAFLNTEAFF. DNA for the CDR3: TGTGCCACCAGCAGAGATACGGCCTTCTTGAACACTGAAGCTTTCTTT.

The CDR3 reads CASSPPGEVEQYF. CDR3 DNA: TGTGCCAGCAGCCCCCCGGGAGAGGTCGAGCAGTACTTC. The V and J genes are TRBV5-4 and TRBJ2-7; D is possibly TRBD2 (6 bases). The CDR3 extends over 13 amino acids. V lost 4 bases and J lost 6, with 14 bases in between. CDR1 and CDR2 from the germline V gene are SGHNT and YYREEE (reference sequence).

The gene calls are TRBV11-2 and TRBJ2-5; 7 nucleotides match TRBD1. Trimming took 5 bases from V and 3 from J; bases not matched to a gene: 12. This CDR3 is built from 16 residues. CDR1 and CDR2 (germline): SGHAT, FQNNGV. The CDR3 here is CASSPREGAGEETQYF. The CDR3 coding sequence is TGTGCCAGCAGCCCCCGTGAGGGGGCCGGGGAAGAGACCCAGTACTTC.

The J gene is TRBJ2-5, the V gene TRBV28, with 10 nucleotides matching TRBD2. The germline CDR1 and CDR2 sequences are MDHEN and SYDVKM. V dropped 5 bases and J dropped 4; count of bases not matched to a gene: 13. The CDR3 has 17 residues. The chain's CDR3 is CASSPLHLAGAGETQYF. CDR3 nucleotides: TGTGCCAGCAGTCCTCTCCACCTAGCGGGAGCCGGAGAGACCCAGTACTTC.

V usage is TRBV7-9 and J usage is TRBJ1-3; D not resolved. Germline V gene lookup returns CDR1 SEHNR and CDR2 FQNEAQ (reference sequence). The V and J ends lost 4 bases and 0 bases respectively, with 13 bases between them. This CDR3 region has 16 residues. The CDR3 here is CASSSLTTDSGNTIYF. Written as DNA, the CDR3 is TGTGCCAGCAGCTCCCTCACCACAGACTCTGGAAACACCATATATTTT.

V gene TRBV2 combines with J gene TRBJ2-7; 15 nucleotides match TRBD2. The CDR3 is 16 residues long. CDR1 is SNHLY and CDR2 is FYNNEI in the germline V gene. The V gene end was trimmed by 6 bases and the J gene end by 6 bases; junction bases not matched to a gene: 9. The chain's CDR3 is CASSQGTSGRIPEQYF. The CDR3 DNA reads TGTGCCAGCAGCCAAGGGACTAGCGGGAGGATCCCCGAGCAGTACTTC.

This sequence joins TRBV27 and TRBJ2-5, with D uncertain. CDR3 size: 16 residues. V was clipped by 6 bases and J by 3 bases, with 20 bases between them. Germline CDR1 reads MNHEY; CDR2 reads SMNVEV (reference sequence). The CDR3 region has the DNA TGTGCCAGCAGCCCCTTAGGTTCCAAATCTGAAGAGACCCAGTACTTC. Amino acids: CASSPLGSKSEETQYF.